This is a list of T cell receptor beta chains from one sample in a study of Ad26.COV2.S vaccination and SARS-CoV-2 variants. The table came from immunoSEQ multiplex PCR; TCRdb's copy has only in-frame clones and leaves some out. The sample records approximately 360,000 clones, under 90% being singletons. Sequences were derived from peripheral blood, sampled in a trial of Ad26.COV2.S vaccine versus placebo. The receptor source for this set is a person aged 18-65 years who received the Ad26.COV2.S COVID-19 vaccine or a placebo. Each CDR3 is given with its conserved first and last residue. D genes are given only for firm matches. Clone size is given for some rows only: seen once, a few or many times, or a class if the clone is expanded.

d_gene,abundance,v_gene,j_gene,CDR3nt,CDR3aa
TRBD1,-,TRBV3-1/TRBV3-2,TRBJ1-2,TGTGCCAGCAGCCTTAATCGCGGACAGGGTCATGGCTACACCTTC,CASSLNRGQGHGYTF
-,-,TRBV7-9,TRBJ1-5,TGTGCCAGCAGTCCCCCGCGGGGTCAGCCCCAGCATTTT,CASSPPRGQPQHF
TRBD1,-,TRBV14,TRBJ2-1,TGTGCCAGCAGCCAACTACTAACCGGGACAGTGCTCTTC,CASSQLLTGTVLF
-,-,TRBV6-5,TRBJ2-7,TGTGCCACCGCATCGAGCAGGGACTACGAGCAGTACTTC,CATASSRDYEQYF
TRBD1,-,TRBV5-4,TRBJ2-7,TGTGCCAGCAGTTCCGGGACAGTGGACTACGAGCAGTACTTC,CASSSGTVDYEQYF
TRBD2,-,TRBV11-3,TRBJ2-3,TGTGCCAGCAGCTTAGGCCCAGCGGGAGTACAGGATACGCAGTATTTT,CASSLGPAGVQDTQYF
-,-,TRBV7-9,TRBJ2-3,TGTGCCAGCAGCTTAGATGCAGCGCCCCGCACAGATACGCAGTATTTT,CASSLDAAPRTDTQYF
-,few,TRBV5-4,TRBJ1-2,TGTGCCAGCAGCTCACAGGGAAGCTATGGCTACACCTTC,CASSSQGSYGYTF
TRBD1,-,TRBV19,TRBJ1-2,TGTGCCAGTCAGGGGGCCGCCAAGTTCTATGGCTACACCTTC,CASQGAAKFYGYTF
TRBD2,-,TRBV5-1,TRBJ2-1,TGCGCCAGCAGCTTGCGCCCGCTAATAGCGGGAGGGAGCTCCTACAATGAGCAGTTCTTC,CASSLRPLIAGGSSYNEQFF
-,-,TRBV5-1,TRBJ2-7,TGCGCCAGCAGCTTGAGGGACCGGGACGAGCAGTACTTC,CASSLRDRDEQYF
TRBD2,-,TRBV19,TRBJ2-1,TGTGCCAGTACCCTAGCGGGAGGGCTGAACTCCTACAATGAGCAGTTCTTC,CASTLAGGLNSYNEQFF
-,few,TRBV4-1,TRBJ1-3,TGCGCCAGCAGCCAAGAAAGGGATTCTGGAAACACCATATATTTT,CASSQERDSGNTIYF
-,-,TRBV6-4,TRBJ1-3,TGTGCCAGCAGCCGGGGTGGGGGAGAAGCGGGAAACACCATATATTTT,CASSRGGGEAGNTIYF
TRBD1,-,TRBV4-1,TRBJ1-1,TGCGCCAGCAGCCAAGGAAGGGGGCGGACTGAAGCTTTCTTT,CASSQGRGRTEAFF
TRBD1,-,TRBV3-1/TRBV3-2,TRBJ1-2,TGTGCCAGCAGCCAAGAAACGTCACAGGGGGCACTTCAAGGCTACACCTTC,CASSQETSQGALQGYTF
TRBD1,-,TRBV28,TRBJ1-4,TGTGCCGCTAGACAGGGAGGGGGACCTAATGAAAAACTGTTTTTT,CAARQGGGPNEKLFF
-,-,TRBV30,TRBJ2-3,TGTGCCTGGAGTGTAATTCCAGATACGCAGTATTTT,CAWSVIPDTQYF
-,-,TRBV10-3,TRBJ1-1,TGTGCCATCAGTGAGAGGGATGTCGGCACTGAAGCTTTCTTT,CAISERDVGTEAFF
TRBD2,-,TRBV29-1,TRBJ2-1,TGCAGCGTGCCAGGGAGGGGCGGCCTAAGCTCCTACAATGAGCAGTTCTTC,CSVPGRGGLSSYNEQFF
-,few,TRBV5-6,TRBJ1-1,TGTGCCAGCAGCACCGGGACGGGGAATCCTGAAGCTTTCTTT,CASSTGTGNPEAFF
-,-,TRBV6-1,TRBJ2-5,TGTGCCAGCAGTGAACAACAACAAGAGACCCAGTACTTC,CASSEQQQETQYF
TRBD1,-,TRBV5-1,TRBJ1-1,TGCGCCAGCAGCCACGGGATGACAGGGTACACTGAAGCTTTCTTT,CASSHGMTGYTEAFF
-,-,TRBV5-4,TRBJ1-1,TGTGCCAGCAGCTTGGCCCACTCTGAAGCTTTCTTT,CASSLAHSEAFF
-,-,TRBV30,TRBJ1-1,TGTGCCTGGAGTGTACTTGGCGGAATGAACACTGAAGCTTTCTTT,CAWSVLGGMNTEAFF
TRBD1,-,TRBV14,TRBJ2-7,TGTGCCAGCAGCCATTCAACCTGGACAGGGGGCTTCTACGAGCAGTACTTC,CASSHSTWTGGFYEQYF
TRBD1,once,TRBV5-4,TRBJ2-1,TGTGCCAGCAGCACCCGCCGGGACAGGGACATCCGGGAGCAGTTCTTC,CASSTRRDRDIREQFF
-,-,TRBV11-2,TRBJ1-1,TGTGCCAGCAGCTTAACGTTTTCGGGGGGAGGAACTGAAGCTTTCTTT,CASSLTFSGGGTEAFF
TRBD2,-,TRBV10-3,TRBJ2-5,TGTGCCATCAGTGTCGGGGGGAGGGAGACCCAGTACTTC,CAISVGGRETQYF
TRBD1,-,TRBV5-1,TRBJ1-4,TGCGCCAGCACCTTATTCGGGACTGGACAGGGAGGAGAAAAACTGTTTTTT,CASTLFGTGQGGEKLFF
TRBD1,-,TRBV11-3,TRBJ2-5,TGTGCCAGCACCCAAGGGACAGGCCAAGAGACCCAGTACTTC,CASTQGTGQETQYF
TRBD2,-,TRBV9,TRBJ2-3,TGTGCCAGCAGCCCCCGGACTAGCGTGTACACAGATACGCAGTATTTT,CASSPRTSVYTDTQYF
-,-,TRBV5-1,TRBJ1-5,TGCGCCAGCAGCTTGGAGGGAGGTCAGCCCCAGCATTTT,CASSLEGGQPQHF
-,-,TRBV5-1,TRBJ2-5,TGCGCCAGCAGCTCCGGGGTTGTGGAGACCCAGTACTTC,CASSSGVVETQYF
-,-,TRBV18,TRBJ2-1,TGTGCCAGCGCCACAAGTAGCTCCTACAATGAGCAGTTCTTC,CASATSSSYNEQFF
-,-,TRBV20-1,TRBJ2-7,TGCAGTGCTAGTGGGAGCAGTTCATTCCCCCACGAGCAGTACTTC,CSASGSSSFPHEQYF
-,-,TRBV14,TRBJ2-2,TGTGCCAGCAGCCAAGACGATTTTACAGGGATAATGGATACGGGGGAGCTGTTTTTT,CASSQDDFTGIMDTGELFF
-,-,TRBV5-4,TRBJ2-2,TGTGCCAGCAGCTCCCCACTAGTAGGTGGGGAGCTGTTTTTT,CASSSPLVGGELFF
TRBD1,-,TRBV29-1,TRBJ2-5,TGCAGCGTGGGGGGACAGGCCACCAGGGAGACCCAGTACTTC,CSVGGQATRETQYF
-,-,TRBV21-1,TRBJ2-1,TGTGCCAGCAGCCATTTATCAAGGGGGCAGTTCTTC,CASSHLSRGQFF
-,-,TRBV19,TRBJ1-6,TGTGCCACCTCGGGATCCTATAATTCACCCCTCCACTTT,CATSGSYNSPLHF
-,-,TRBV3-1/TRBV3-2,TRBJ2-7,TGTGCCAGCAGCAACCGGGACGCGACCCAAGGGGGCTCCTACGAGCAGTACTTC,CASSNRDATQGGSYEQYF
-,-,TRBV7-8,TRBJ2-7,TGTGCCAGCCGACAGTCGGGGGAATACGAGCAGTACTTC,CASRQSGEYEQYF
-,-,TRBV4-1,TRBJ2-7,TGCGCCAGCAGCCAACCAACGTTCAAAAGCGAGCAGTACTTC,CASSQPTFKSEQYF
-,-,TRBV5-6,TRBJ1-1,TGTGCCAGCAGCTTGGTCGGGGACCCCAACACTGAAGCTTTCTTT,CASSLVGDPNTEAFF
-,few,TRBV5-1,TRBJ2-5,TGCGCCAGCAGCTTGGCCGGGGGAGAGACCCAGTACTTC,CASSLAGGETQYF
TRBD2,-,TRBV7-2,TRBJ2-4,TGTGCCAGCAGCTTAGTCGGCGGGGGGGCCAAAAACATTCAGTACTTC,CASSLVGGGAKNIQYF
-,-,TRBV6-2/TRBV6-3,TRBJ1-6,TGTGCCAGCAGTCCAGTGCTGAGGCGGATTGAATCACCCCTCCACTTT,CASSPVLRRIESPLHF
TRBD2,-,TRBV7-9,TRBJ2-2,TGTGCCAGCAGCTTAGGGACTAGCGGTACCGGGGAGCTGTTTTTT,CASSLGTSGTGELFF
-,-,TRBV18,TRBJ2-7,TGTGCCAGCTCTGAGTTGGAGAACTCCTACGAGCAGTACTTC,CASSELENSYEQYF
-,-,TRBV11-2,TRBJ1-2,TGTGCCAGCAGCCCTAGTCTTCTGGAGCTTTCTGGCTACACCTTC,CASSPSLLELSGYTF
TRBD1,-,TRBV7-3,TRBJ2-1,TGTGCCAGCAGCCGACAGGGCAATGAGCAGTTCTTC,CASSRQGNEQFF
TRBD2,-,TRBV18,TRBJ2-7,TGTGCCAGCTCACCTGCCGGGACTAGTAATAACCAGCAGTACTTC,CASSPAGTSNNQQYF
-,-,TRBV12-3/TRBV12-4,TRBJ1-1,TGTGCCAGCAGAGGATACACTGAAGCTTTCTTT,CASRGYTEAFF
TRBD1,-,TRBV5-1,TRBJ1-4,TGCGCCAGCAGCTTCTATCCCGGGACAGCTAATGAAAAACTGTTTTTT,CASSFYPGTANEKLFF